This T cell receptor (beta chain) derives from a study of blood T cell repertoires in COVID-19. V trimming: 3 bases; J trimming: 5 bases; junction bases outside the gene matches: 7. Germline CDR1 and CDR2: LNHDA and SQIVND (reference sequence). The CDR3 totals 16 residues. Original analysis: Reference gene primer amplification gave estimated nucleated cell counts. This table comes from immunoSEQ multiplex PCR, and its TCRdb copy is limited to in-frame clones, with some not included. The DNA gave D and trimming, while V, J and clone size come from that table. Of some 350,000 clones in the sample, 90% to 95% are singletons; the top ten hold around 3.5%.

The receptor's source is a woman aged 18 to 35 who had recovered from COVID-19. The rearrangement uses TRBV19 and TRBJ2-1, with 10 bases identical to TRBD2. The sample taken for sequencing was peripheral blood. The CDR3 region has the DNA TGTGCCAGTAGTATTGAAACTAGCGGGACCGACAATGAGCAGTTCTTC. This sequence encodes CASSIETSGTDNEQFF. The whole variable domain, remainder taken from reference TRBV19 and TRBJ2-1, is DGGITQSPKYLFRKEGQNVTLSCEQNLNHDAMYWYRQDPGQGLRLIYYSQIVNDFQKGDIAEGYSVSREKKESFPLTVTSAQKNPTAFYLCASSIETSGTDNEQFFGPGTRLTVL.